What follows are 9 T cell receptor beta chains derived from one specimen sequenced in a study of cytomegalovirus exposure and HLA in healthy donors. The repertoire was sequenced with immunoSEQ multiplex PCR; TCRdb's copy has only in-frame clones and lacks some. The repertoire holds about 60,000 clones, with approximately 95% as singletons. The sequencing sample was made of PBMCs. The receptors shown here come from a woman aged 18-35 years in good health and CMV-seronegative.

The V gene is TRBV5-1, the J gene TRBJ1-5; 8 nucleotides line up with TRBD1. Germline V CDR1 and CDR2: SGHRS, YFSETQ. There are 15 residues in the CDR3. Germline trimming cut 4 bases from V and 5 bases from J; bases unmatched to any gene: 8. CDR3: CASSPGQGPHQPQHF. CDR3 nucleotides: TGCGCCAGCAGCCCCGGACAGGGCCCCCATCAGCCCCAGCATTTT.

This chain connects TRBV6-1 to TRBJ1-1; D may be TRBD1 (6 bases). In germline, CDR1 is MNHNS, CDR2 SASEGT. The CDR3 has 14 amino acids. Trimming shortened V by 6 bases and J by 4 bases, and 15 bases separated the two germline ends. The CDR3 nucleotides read TGTGCCAGCAGCCCGGGACATTCGAGCACTGAAGCTTTCTTT. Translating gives CASSPGHSSTEAFF.

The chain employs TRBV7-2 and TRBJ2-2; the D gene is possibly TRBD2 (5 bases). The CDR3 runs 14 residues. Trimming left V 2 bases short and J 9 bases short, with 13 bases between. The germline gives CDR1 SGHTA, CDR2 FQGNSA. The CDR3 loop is CASSLSGSGRELFF. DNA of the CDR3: TGTGCCAGCAGCTTAAGTGGCAGCGGAAGGGAGCTGTTTTTT. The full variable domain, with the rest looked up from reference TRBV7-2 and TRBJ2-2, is GAGVSQSPSNKVTEKGKDVELRCDPISGHTALYWYRQSLGQGLEFLIYFQGNSAPDKSGLPSDRFSAERTGGSVSTLTIQRTQQEDSAVYLCASSLSGSGRELFFGEGSRLTVL.

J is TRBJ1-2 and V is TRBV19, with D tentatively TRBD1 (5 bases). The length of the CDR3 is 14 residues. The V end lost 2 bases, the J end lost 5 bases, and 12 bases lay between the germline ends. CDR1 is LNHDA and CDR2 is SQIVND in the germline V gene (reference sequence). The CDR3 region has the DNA TGTGCCAGTAGTATACTCCCCGACAGTTATGGCTACACCTTC. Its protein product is CASSILPDSYGYTF.

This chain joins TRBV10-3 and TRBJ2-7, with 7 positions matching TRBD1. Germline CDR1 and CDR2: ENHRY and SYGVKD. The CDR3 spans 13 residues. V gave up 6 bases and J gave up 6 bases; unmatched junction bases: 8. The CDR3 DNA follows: TGTGCCATCAGGGGGACAGCGCGGGCCGAGCAGTACTTC. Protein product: CAIRGTARAEQYF.

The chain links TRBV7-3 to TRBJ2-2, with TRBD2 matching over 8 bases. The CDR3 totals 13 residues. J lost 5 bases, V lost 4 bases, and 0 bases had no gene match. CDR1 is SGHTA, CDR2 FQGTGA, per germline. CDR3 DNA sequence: TGTGCCAGCAGCTCGGGGGGGACCGGGGAGCTGTTTTTT. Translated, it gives CASSSGGTGELFF.

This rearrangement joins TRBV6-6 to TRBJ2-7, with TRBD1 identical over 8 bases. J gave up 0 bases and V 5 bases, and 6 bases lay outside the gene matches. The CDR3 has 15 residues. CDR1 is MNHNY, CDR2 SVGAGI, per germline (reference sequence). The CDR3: CASSPADRDSYEQYF. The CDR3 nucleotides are TGTGCCAGCAGTCCCGCGGACAGGGACTCCTACGAGCAGTACTTC.

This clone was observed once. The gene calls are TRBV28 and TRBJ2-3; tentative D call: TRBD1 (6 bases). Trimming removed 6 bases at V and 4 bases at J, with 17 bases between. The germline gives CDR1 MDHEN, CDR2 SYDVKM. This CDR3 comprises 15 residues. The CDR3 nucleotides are TGTGCCAGCAGGGGGGCCGGGACCGGCGCAGATACGCAGTATTTT. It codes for CASRGAGTGADTQYF. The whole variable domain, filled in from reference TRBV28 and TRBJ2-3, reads DVKVTQSSRYLVKRTGEKVFLECVQDMDHENMFWYRQDPGLGLRLIYFSYDVKMKEKGDIPEGYSVSREKKERFSLILESASTNQTSMYLCASRGAGTGADTQYFGPGTRLTVL.

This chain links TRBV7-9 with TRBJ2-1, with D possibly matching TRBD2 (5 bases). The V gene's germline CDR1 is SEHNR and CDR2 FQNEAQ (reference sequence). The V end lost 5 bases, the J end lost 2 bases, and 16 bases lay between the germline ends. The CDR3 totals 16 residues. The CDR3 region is CASSPPLRATYNEQFF. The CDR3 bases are TGTGCCAGCAGCCCCCCCCTGCGGGCCACCTACAATGAGCAGTTCTTC. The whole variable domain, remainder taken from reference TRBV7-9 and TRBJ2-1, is DTGVSQNPRHKITKRGQNVTFRCDPISEHNRLYWYRQTLGQGPEFLTYFQNEAQLEKSRLLSDRFSAERPKGSFSTLEIQRTEQGDSAMYLCASSPPLRATYNEQFFGPGTRLTVL.